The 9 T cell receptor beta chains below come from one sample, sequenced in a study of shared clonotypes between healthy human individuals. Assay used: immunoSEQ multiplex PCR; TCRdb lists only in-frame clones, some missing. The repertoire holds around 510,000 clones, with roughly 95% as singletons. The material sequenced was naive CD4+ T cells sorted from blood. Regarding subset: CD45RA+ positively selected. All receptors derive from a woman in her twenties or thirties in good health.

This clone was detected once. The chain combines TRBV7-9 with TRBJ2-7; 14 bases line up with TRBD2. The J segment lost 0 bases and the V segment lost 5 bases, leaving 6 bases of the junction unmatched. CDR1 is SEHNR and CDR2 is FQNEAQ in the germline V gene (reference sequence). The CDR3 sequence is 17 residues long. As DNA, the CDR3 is TGTGCCAGCAGCCCACGGGGGACTAGCGGGAGCTCCTACGAGCAGTACTTC. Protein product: CASSPRGTSGSSYEQYF.

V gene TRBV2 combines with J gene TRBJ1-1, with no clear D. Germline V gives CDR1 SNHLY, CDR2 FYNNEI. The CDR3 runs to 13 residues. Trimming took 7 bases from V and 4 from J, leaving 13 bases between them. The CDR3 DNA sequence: TGTGCCAGCACTCCACAGTTGGTCACTGAAGCTTTCTTT. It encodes CASTPQLVTEAFF.

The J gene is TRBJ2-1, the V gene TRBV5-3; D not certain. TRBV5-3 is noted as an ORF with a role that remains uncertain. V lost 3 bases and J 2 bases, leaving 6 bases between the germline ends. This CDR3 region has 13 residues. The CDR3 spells CARSSQTYNEQFF. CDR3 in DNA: TGTGCCAGAAGCTCGCAGACCTACAATGAGCAGTTCTTC.

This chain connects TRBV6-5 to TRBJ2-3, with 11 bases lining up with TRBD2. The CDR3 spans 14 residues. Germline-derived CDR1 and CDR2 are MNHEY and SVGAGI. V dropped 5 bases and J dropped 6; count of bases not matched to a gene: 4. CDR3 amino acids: CASSLAGGPDTQYF. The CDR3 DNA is TGTGCCAGCAGTCTAGCGGGAGGCCCTGATACGCAGTATTTT.

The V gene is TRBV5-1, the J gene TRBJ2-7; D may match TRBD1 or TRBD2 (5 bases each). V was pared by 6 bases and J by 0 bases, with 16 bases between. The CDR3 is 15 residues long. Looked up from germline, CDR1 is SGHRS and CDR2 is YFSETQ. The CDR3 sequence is CASKPSGTSSYEQYF. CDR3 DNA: TGCGCCAGCAAACCCTCAGGGACCAGCTCCTACGAGCAGTACTTC.

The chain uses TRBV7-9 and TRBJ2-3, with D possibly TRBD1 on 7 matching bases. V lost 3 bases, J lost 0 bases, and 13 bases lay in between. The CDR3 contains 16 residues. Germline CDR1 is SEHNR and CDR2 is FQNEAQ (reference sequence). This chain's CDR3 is CASSFLRDSSTDTQYF. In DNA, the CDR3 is TGTGCCAGCAGCTTCTTGCGGGACAGCAGCACAGATACGCAGTATTTT.

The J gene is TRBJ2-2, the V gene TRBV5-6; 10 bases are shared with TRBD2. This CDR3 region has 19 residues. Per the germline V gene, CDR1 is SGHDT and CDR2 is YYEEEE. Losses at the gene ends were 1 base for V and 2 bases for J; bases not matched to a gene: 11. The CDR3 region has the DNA TGTGCCAGCAGCTTGAGTCTAGCGGGAGAGCCCGTAAACACCGGGGAGCTGTTTTTT. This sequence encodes CASSLSLAGEPVNTGELFF.

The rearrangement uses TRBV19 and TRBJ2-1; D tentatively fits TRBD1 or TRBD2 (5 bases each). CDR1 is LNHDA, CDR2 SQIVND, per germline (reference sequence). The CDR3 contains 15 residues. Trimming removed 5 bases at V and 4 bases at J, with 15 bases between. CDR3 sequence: CASSLGTLGYNEQFF. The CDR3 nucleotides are TGTGCCAGTAGTTTGGGGACCCTCGGGTACAATGAGCAGTTCTTC.

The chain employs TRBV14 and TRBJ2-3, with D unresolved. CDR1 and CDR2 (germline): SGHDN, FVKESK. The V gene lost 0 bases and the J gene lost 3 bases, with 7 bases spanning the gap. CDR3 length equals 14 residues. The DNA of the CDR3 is TGTGCCAGCAGCCAAGATTTGGTGACAGATACGCAGTATTTT. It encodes CASSQDLVTDTQYF. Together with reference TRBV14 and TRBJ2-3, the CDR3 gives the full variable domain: EAGVTQFPSHSVIEKGQTVTLRCDPISGHDNLYWYRRVMGKEIKFLLHFVKESKQDESGMPNNRFLAERTGGTYSTLKVQPAELEDSGVYFCASSQDLVTDTQYFGPGTRLTVL.